The clone carrying this T cell receptor (beta chain) was counted only a few times. Its specificity is not known. Gene names refer to mouse genes. The DNA ends 1 residue before the CDR3 does, and the rest of the CDR3 is filled in from the germline J gene. This sample includes further DNA sequences coding for the same CDR3. The repertoire was sequenced with immunoSEQ multiplex PCR; TCRdb's copy has only in-frame clones and lacks some. Of around 50,000 clones listed, over 70% are singletons. Trimming took off 2 bases at V and 4 bases at J, with 6 bases between the two ends. Germline V lookup: CDR1 KGHPV, CDR2 FQNQEV (reference sequence). This CDR3 contains 12 residues. These data originate in a study of tissue T cells after allogeneic stem cell transplantation. Study results and limitations: Only a limited share of tissue TCRs appeared in blood or spleen. Anatomically similar tissues had similar TCR repertoires within each patient. Few T cell clones were shared across patients, but motif clusters showed tissue-specific shared signatures. This small cohort was clinically heterogeneous, and sampling depth was a limitation.

The specimen was sorted cells pooled from one or two spleens. The source of this sequence is a pool of C57BL/6 mice in good health. V and J are TRBV26 and TRBJ2-7; the D gene is possibly TRBD1 (6 bases). Here the CDR3 reads CASSLGQYEQYF. The sequenced part of the CDR3 DNA is TGTGCCAGCAGTCTGGGACAGTATGAACAGTAC.